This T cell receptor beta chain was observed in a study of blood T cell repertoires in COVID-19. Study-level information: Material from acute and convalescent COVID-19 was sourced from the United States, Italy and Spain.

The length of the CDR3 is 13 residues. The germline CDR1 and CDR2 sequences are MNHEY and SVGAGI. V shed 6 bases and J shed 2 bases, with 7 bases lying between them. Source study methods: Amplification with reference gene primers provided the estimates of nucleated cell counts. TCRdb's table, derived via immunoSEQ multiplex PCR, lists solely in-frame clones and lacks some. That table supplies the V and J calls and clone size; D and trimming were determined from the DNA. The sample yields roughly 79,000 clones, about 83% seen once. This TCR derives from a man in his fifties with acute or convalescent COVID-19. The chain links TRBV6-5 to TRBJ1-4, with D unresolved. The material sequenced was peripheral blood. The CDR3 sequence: CASRGGTNEKLFF. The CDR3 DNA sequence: TGTGCCAGCAGAGGAGGGACTAATGAAAAACTGTTTTTT.